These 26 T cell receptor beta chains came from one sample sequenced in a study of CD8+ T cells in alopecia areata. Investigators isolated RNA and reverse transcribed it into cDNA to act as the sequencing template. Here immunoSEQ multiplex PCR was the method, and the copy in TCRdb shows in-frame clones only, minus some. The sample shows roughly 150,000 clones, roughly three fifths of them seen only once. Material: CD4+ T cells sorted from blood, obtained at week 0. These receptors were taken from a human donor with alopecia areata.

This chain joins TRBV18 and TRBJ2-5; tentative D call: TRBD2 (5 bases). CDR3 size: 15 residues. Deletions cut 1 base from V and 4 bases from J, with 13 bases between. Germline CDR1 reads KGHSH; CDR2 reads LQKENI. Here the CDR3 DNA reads TGTGCCAGCTCACCACTTAACGGAGGCGGAGAGACCCAGTACTTC. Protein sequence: CASSPLNGGGETQYF.

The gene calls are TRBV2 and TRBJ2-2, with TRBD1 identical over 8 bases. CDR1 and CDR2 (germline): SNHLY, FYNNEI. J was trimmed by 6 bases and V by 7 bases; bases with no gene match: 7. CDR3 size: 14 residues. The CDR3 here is CASIEQGGPGELFF. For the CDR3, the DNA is TGTGCCAGCATCGAACAGGGGGGACCCGGGGAGCTGTTTTTT.

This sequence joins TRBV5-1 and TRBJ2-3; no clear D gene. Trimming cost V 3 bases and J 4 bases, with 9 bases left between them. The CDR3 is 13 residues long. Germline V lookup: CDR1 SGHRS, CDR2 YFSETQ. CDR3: CASSYLDSDTQYF. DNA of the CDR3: TGCGCCAGCAGCTATCTAGACTCAGATACGCAGTATTTT. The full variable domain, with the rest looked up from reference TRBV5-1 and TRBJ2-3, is KAGVTQTPRYLIKTRGQQVTLSCSPISGHRSVSWYQQTPGQGLQFLFEYFSETQRNKGNFPGRFSGRQFSNSRSEMNVSTLELGDSALYLCASSYLDSDTQYFGPGTRLTVL.

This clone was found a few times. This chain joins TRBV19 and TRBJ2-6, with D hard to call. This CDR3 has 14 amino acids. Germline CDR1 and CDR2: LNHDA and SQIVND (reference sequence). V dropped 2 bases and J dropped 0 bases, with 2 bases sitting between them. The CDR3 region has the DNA TGTGCCAGTAGTATATACTCTGGGGCCAACGTCCTGACTTTC. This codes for CASSIYSGANVLTF.

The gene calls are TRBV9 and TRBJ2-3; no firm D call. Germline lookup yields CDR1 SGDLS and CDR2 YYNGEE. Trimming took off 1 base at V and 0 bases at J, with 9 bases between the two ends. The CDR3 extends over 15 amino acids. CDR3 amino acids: CASSVTLSSTDTQYF. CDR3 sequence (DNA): TGTGCCAGCAGCGTAACTCTCTCTAGCACAGATACGCAGTATTTT.

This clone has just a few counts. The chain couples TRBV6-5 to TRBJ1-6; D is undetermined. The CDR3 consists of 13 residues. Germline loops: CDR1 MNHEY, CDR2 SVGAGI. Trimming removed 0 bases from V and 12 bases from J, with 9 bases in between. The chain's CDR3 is CASSYSKGGPLHF. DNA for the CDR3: TGTGCCAGCAGTTACTCAAAGGGAGGACCCCTCCACTTT.

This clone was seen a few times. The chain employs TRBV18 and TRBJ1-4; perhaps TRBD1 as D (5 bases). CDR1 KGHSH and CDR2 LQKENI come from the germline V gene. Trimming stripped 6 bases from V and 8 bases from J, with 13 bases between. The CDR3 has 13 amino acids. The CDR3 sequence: CASSPGLEEKLFF. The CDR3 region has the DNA TGTGCCAGCTCCCCGGGACTAGAGGAAAAACTGTTTTTT.

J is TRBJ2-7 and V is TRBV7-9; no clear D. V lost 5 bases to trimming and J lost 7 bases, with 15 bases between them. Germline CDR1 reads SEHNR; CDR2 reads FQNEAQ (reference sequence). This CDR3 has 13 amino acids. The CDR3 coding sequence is TGTGCCAGCAGCCCACGAGTCCCCGTGGAGCAGTACTTC. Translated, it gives CASSPRVPVEQYF. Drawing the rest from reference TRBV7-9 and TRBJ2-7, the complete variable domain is DTGVSQNPRHKITKRGQNVTFRCDPISEHNRLYWYRQTLGQGPEFLTYFQNEAQLEKSRLLSDRFSAERPKGSFSTLEIQRTEQGDSAMYLCASSPRVPVEQYFGPGTRLTVT.

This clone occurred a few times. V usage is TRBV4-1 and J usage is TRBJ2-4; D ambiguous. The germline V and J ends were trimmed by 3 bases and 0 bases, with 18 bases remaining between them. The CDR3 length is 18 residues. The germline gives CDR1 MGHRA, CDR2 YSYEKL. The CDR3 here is CASSQDPQEPLAKNIQYF. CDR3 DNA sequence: TGCGCCAGCAGCCAGGACCCACAAGAGCCTCTAGCCAAAAACATTCAGTACTTC.

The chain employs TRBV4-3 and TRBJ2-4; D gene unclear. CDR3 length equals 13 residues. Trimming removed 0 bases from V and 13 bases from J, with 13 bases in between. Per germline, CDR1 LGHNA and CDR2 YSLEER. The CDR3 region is CASSQDLGTEQYF. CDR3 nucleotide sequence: TGCGCCAGCAGCCAAGATCTTGGTACTGAACAGTACTTC.

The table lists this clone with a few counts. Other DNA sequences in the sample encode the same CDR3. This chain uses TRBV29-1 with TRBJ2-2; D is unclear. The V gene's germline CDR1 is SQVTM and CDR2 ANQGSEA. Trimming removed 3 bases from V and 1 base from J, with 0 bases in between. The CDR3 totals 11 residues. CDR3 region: CSVENTGELFF. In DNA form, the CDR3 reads TGCAGCGTTGAGAACACCGGGGAGCTGTTTTTT.

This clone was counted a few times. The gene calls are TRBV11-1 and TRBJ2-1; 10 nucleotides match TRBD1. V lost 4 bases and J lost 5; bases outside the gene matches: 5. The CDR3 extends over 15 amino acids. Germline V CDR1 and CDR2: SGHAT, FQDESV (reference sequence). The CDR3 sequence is CASSYGQGVDNEQFF. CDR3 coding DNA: TGTGCCAGCAGCTACGGACAGGGGGTCGACAATGAGCAGTTCTTC.

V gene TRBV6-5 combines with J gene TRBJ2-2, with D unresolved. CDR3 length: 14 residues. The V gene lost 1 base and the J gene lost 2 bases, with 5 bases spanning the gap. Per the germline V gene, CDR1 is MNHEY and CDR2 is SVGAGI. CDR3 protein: CASSYWANTGELFF. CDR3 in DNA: TGTGCCAGCAGTTACTGGGCAAACACCGGGGAGCTGTTTTTT.

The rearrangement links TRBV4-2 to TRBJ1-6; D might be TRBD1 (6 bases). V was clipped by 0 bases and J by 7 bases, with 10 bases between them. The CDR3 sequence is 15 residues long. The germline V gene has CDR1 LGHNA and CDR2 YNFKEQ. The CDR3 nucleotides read TGTGCCAGCAGCCAAGAAGGGGGTCGAAATTCACCCCTCCACTTT. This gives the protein CASSQEGGRNSPLHF.

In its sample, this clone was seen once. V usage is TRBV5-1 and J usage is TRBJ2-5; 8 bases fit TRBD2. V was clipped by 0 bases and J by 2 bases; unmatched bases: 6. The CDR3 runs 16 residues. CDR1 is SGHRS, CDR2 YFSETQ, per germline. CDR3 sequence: CASSLARSSGQETQYF. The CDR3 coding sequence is TGCGCCAGCAGCTTGGCCAGGTCTAGCGGGCAAGAGACCCAGTACTTC.

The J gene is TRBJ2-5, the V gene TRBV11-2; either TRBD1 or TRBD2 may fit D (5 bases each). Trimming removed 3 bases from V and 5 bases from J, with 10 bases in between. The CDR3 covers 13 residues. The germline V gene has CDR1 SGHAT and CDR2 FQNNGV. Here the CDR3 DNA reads TGTGCCAGCAGCTTGAGGGACCGGGAGACCCAGTACTTC. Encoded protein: CASSLRDRETQYF.

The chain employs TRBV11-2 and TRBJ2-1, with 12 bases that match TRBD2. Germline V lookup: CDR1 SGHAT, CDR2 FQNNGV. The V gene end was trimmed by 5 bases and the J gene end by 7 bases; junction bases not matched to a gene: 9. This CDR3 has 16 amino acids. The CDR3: CASSRASGGAGNEQFF. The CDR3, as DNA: TGTGCCAGCAGCCGCGCTAGCGGGGGGGCCGGGAATGAGCAGTTCTTC. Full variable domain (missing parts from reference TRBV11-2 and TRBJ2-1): EAGVAQSPRYKIIEKRQSVAFWCNPISGHATLYWYQQILGQGPKLLIQFQNNGVVDDSQLPKDRFSAERLKGVDSTLKIQPAKLEDSAVYLCASSRASGGAGNEQFFGPGTRLTVL.

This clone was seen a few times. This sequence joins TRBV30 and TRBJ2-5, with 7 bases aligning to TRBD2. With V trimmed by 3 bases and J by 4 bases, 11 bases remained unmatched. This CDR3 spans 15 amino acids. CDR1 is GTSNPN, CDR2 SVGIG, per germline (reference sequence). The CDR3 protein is CAWSRSGLGRETQYF. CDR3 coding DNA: TGTGCCTGGAGCCGATCCGGACTAGGGCGAGAGACCCAGTACTTC.

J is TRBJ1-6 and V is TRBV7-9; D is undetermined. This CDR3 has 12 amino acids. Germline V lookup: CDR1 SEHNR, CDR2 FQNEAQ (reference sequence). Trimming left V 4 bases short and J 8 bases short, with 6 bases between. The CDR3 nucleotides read TGTGCCAGCAGCTGGACCGATTCACCCCTCCACTTT. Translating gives CASSWTDSPLHF.

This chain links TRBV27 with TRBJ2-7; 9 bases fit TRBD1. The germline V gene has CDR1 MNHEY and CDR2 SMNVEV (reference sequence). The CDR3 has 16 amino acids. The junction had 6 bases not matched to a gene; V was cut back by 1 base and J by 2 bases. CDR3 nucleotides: TGTGCCAGCAGTTTATTCTACAGGGGGCAGACCTACGAGCAGTACTTC. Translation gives CASSLFYRGQTYEQYF.

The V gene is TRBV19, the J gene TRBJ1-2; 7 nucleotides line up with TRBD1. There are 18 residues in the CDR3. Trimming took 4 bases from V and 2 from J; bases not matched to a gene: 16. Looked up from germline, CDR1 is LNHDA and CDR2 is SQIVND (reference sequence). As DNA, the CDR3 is TGTGCCAGTAGTACGAACAGGGACAGAAAACTCTCAAACTATGGCTACACCTTC. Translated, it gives CASSTNRDRKLSNYGYTF.

The CDR3 loop is CASSWTGRGETQYF. The DNA for the CDR3 is TGTGCCAGCAGTTGGACAGGCAGGGGGGAGACCCAGTACTTC. The chain couples TRBV27 to TRBJ2-5; 7 positions agree with TRBD1. The germline CDR1 and CDR2 sequences are MNHEY and SMNVEV (reference sequence). Losses at the gene ends were 4 bases for V and 5 bases for J; bases not matched to a gene: 7. The CDR3 is 14 residues long.

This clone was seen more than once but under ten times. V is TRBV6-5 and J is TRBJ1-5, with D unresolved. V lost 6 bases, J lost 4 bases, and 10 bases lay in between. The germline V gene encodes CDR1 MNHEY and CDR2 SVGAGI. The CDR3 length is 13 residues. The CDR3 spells CASRRSANQPQHF. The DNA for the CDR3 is TGTGCCAGCAGAAGATCGGCGAATCAGCCCCAGCATTTT.

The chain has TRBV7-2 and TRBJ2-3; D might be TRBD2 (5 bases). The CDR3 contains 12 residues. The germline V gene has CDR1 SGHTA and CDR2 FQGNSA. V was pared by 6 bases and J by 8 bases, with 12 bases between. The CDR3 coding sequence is TGTGCCAGCAGTCTCCCTCGGGGTACGCAGTATTTT. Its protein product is CASSLPRGTQYF.

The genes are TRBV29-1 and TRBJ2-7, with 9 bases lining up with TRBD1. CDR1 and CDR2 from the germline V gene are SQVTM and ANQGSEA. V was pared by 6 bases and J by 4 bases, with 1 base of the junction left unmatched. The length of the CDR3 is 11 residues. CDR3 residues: CSVGTGYEQYF. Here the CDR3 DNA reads TGCAGCGTCGGGACAGGGTACGAGCAGTACTTC.

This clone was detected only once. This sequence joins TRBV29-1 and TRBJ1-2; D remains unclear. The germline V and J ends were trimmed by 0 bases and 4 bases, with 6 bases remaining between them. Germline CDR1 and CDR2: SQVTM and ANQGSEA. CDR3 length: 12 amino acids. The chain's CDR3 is CSVEEGSYGYTF. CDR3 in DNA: TGCAGCGTTGAAGAAGGGAGCTATGGCTACACCTTC.